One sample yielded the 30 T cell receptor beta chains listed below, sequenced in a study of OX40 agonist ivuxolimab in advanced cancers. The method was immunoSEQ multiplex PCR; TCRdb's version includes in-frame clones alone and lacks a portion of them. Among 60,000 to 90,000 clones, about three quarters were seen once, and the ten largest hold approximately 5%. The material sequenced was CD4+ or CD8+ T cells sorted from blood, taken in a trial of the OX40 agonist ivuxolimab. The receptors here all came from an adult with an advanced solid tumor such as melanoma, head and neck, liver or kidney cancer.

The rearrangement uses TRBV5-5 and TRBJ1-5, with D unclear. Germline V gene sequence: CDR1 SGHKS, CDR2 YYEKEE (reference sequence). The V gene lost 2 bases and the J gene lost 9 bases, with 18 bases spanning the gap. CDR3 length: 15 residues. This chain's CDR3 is CASSFRSGSQWPQHF. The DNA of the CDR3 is TGTGCCAGCAGCTTCCGTTCGGGGTCCCAGTGGCCCCAGCATTTT.

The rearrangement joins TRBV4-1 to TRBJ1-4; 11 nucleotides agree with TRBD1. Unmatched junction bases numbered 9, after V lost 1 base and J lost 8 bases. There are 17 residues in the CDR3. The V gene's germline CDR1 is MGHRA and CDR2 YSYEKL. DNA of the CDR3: TGCGCCAGCAGCCAAGGAAGCTCCGGGACAGGGGGGGAAAAACTGTTTTTT. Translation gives CASSQGSSGTGGEKLFF.

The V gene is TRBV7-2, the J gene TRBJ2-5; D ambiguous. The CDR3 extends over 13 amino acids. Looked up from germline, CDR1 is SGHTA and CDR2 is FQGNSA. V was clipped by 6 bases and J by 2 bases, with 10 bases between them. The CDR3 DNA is TGTGCCAGCAGGGAGCAGCCTCAAGAGACCCAGTACTTC. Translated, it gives CASREQPQETQYF.

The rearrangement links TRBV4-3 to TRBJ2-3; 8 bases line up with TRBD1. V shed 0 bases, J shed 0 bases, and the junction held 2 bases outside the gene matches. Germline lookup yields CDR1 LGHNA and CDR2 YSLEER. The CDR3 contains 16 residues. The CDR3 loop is CASSQDRDRSTDTQYF. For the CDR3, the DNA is TGCGCCAGCAGCCAAGACCGGGACAGGAGCACAGATACGCAGTATTTT.

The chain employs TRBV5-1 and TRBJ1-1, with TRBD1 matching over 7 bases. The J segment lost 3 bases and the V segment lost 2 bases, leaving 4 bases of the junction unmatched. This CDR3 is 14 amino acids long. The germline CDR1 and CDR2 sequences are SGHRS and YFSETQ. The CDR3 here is CASSFNRGDTEAFF. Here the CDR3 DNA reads TGCGCCAGCAGCTTCAACAGGGGCGACACTGAAGCTTTCTTT.

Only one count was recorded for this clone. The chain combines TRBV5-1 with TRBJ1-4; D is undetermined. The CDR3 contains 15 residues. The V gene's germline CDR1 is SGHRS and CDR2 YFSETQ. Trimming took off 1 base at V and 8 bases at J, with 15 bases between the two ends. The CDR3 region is CASSLRDNRGEKLFF. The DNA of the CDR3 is TGCGCCAGCAGCTTGCGAGACAACCGAGGCGAAAAACTGTTTTTT.

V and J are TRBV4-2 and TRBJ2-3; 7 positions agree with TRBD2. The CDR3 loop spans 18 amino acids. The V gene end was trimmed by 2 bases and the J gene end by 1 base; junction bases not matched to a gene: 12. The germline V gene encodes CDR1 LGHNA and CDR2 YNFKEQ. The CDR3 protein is CASSQLSEAGSRTDTQYF. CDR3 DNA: TGTGCCAGCAGCCAATTGTCAGAAGCGGGGTCGCGCACAGATACGCAGTATTTT.

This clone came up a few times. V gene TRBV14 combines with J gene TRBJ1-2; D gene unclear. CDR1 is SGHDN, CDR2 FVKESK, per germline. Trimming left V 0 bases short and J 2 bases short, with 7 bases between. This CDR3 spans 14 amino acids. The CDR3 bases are TGTGCCAGCAGCCAAGACCGCACGAACTATGGCTACACCTTC. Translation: CASSQDRTNYGYTF.

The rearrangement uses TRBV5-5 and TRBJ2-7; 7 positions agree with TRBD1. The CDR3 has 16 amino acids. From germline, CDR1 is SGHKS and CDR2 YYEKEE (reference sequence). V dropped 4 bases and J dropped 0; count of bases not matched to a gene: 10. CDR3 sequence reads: CASSPFGRGSSYEQYF. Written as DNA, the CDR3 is TGTGCCAGCAGCCCGTTCGGCAGGGGGTCCTCCTACGAGCAGTACTTC. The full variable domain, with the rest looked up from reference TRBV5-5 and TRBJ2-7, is DAGVTQSPTHLIKTRGQQVTLRCSPISGHKSVSWYQQVLGQGPQFIFQYYEKEERGRGNFPDRFSARQFPNYSSELNVNALLLGDSALYLCASSPFGRGSSYEQYFGPGTRLTVT.

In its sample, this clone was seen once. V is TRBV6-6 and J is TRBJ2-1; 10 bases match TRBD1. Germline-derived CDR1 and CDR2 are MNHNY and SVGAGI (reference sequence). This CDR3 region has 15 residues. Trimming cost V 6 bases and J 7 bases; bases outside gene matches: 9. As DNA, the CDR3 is TGTGCCAGCAGCCTGAGGGGGACAGGGGAGAATGAGCAGTTCTTC. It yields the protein CASSLRGTGENEQFF.

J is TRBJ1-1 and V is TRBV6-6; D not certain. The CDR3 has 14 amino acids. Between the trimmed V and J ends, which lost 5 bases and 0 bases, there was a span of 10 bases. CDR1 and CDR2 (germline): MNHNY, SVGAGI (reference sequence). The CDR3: CASSATDMNTEAFF. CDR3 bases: TGTGCCAGCAGTGCCACAGATATGAACACTGAAGCTTTCTTT.

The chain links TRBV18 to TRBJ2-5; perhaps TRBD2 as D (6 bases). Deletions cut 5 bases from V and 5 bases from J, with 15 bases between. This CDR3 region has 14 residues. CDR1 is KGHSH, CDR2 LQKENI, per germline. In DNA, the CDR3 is TGTGCCAGCTCAGCGTACACGGAGGGGGAGACCCAGTACTTC. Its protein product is CASSAYTEGETQYF.

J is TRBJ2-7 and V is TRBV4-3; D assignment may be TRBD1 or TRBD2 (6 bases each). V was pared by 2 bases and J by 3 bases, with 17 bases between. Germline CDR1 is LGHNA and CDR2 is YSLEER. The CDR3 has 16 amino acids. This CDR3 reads CASSQMGRTDLYEQYF. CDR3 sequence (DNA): TGCGCCAGCAGCCAAATGGGGAGGACAGACCTCTACGAGCAGTACTTC.

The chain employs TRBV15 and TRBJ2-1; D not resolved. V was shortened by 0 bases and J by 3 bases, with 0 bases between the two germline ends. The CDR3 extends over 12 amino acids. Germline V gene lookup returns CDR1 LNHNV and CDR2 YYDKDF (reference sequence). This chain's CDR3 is CATSRDYNEQFF. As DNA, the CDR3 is TGTGCCACCAGCAGAGACTACAATGAGCAGTTCTTC. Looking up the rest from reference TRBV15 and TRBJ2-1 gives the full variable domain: DAMVIQNPRYQVTQFGKPVTLSCSQTLNHNVMYWYQQKSSQAPKLLFHYYDKDFNNEADTPDNFQSRRPNTSFCFLDIRSPGLGDTAMYLCATSRDYNEQFFGPGTRLTVL.

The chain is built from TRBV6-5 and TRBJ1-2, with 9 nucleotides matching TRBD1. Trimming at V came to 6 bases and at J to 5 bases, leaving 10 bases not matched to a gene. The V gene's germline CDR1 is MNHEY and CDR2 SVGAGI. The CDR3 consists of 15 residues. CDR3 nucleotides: TGTGCCAGCAGCCAGGGGACAGGGTCTTCTTATGGCTACACCTTC. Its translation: CASSQGTGSSYGYTF.

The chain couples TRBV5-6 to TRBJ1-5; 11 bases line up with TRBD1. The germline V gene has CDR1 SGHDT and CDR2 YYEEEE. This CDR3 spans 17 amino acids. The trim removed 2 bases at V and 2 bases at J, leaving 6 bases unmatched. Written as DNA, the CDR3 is TGTGCCAGCAGCTTCCGGGAGGGACAGGGGGGCAATCAGCCCCAGCATTTT. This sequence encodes CASSFREGQGGNQPQHF.

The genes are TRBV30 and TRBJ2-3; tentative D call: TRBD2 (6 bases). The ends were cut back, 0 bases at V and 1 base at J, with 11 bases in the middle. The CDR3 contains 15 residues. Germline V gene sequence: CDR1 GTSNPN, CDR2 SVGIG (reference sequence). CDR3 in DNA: TGTGCCTGGAGTGTGGCCGGAGGGGGCACAGATACGCAGTATTTT. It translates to CAWSVAGGGTDTQYF.

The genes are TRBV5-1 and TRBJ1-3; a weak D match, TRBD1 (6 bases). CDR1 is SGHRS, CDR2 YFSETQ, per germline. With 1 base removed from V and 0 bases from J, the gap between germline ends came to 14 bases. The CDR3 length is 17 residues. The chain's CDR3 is CASSLFGGGGSGNTIYF. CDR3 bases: TGCGCCAGCAGCTTGTTTGGGGGCGGCGGCTCTGGAAACACCATATATTTT.

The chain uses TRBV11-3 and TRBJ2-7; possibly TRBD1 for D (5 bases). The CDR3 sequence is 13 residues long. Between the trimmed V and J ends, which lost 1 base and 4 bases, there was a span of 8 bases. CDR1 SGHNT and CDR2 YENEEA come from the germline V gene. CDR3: CASSLVAGYEQYF. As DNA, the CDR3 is TGTGCCAGCAGCTTAGTAGCAGGGTACGAGCAGTACTTC.

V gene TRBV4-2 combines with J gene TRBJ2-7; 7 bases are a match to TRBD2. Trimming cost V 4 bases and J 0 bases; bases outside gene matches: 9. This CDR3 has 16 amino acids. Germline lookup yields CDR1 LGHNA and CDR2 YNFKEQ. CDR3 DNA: TGTGCCAGCAGCCCCGAGCGGGGCCCTAACTCCTACGAGCAGTACTTC. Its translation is CASSPERGPNSYEQYF.

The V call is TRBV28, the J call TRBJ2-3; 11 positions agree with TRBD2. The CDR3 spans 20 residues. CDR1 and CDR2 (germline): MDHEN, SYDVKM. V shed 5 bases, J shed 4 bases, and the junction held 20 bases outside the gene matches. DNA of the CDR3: TGTGCCAGCAGTACGGTCATAGCGGGAGGGCCCATGCGGGCCCCAGATACGCAGTATTTT. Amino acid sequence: CASSTVIAGGPMRAPDTQYF.

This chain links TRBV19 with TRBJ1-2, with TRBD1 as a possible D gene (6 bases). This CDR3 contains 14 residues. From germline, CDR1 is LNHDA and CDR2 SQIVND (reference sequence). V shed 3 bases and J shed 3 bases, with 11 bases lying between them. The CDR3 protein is CASSIGGWDYGYTF. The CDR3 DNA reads TGTGCCAGTAGTATTGGGGGCTGGGACTATGGCTACACCTTC. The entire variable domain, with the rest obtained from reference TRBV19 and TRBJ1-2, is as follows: DGGITQSPKYLFRKEGQNVTLSCEQNLNHDAMYWYRQDPGQGLRLIYYSQIVNDFQKGDIAEGYSVSREKKESFPLTVTSAQKNPTAFYLCASSIGGWDYGYTFGSGTRLTVV.

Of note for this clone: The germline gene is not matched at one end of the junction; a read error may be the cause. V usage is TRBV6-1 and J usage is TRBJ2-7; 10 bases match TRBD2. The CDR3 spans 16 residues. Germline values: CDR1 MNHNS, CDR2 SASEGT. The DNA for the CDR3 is TGTGCCATCAGTGGGGGGGTACTAGCGGGAAACTACGAGCAGTACTTC. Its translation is CAISGGVLAGNYEQYF.

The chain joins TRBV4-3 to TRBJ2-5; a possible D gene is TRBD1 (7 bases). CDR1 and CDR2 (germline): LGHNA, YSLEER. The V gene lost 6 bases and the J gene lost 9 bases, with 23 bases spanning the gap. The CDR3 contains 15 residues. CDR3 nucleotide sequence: TGCGCCAGCAGTACAAGAGGGGGCGGTGGGGAGGCCCAGTACTTC. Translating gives CASSTRGGGGEAQYF.

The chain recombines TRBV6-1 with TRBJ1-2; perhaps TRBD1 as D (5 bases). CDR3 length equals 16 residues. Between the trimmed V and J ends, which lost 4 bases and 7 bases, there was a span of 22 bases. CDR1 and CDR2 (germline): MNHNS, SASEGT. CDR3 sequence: CASSVTGKGTYRGYTF. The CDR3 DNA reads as TGTGCCAGCAGTGTGACGGGGAAGGGGACCTATCGTGGCTACACCTTC.

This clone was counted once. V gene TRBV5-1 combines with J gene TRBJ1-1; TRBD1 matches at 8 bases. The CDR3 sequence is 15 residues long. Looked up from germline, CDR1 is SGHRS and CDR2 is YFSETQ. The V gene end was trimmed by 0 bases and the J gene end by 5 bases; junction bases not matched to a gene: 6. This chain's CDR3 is CASSLGNTGGTEAFF. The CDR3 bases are TGCGCCAGCAGCTTGGGTAACACAGGGGGGACTGAAGCTTTCTTT.

CDR3 sequence (DNA): TGTGCCTGGAGTGGCCTAGCGGACTACAATGAGCAGTTCTTC. It codes for CAWSGLADYNEQFF. The rearrangement uses TRBV30 and TRBJ2-1; TRBD2 aligns across 7 bases. V lost 1 base to trimming and J lost 3 bases; unmatched junction nucleotides: 3. This CDR3 contains 14 residues. The germline V gene has CDR1 GTSNPN and CDR2 SVGIG (reference sequence).

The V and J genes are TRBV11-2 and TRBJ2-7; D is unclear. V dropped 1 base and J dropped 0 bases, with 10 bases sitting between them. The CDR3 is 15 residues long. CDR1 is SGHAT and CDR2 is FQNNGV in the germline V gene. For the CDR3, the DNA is TGTGCCAGCAGCTTAGTGGCAGCGAGCTCCTACGAGCAGTACTTC. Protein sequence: CASSLVAASSYEQYF.

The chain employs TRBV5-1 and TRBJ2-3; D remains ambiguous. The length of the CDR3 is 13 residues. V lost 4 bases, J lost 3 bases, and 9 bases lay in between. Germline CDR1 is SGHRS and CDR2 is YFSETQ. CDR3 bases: TGCGCCAGCAGCAACTCCCAGACAGATACGCAGTATTTT. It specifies CASSNSQTDTQYF.

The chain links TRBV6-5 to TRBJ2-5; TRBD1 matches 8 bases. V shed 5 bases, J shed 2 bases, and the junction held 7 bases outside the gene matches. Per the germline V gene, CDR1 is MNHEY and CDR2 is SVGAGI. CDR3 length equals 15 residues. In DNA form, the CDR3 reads TGTGCCAGCAGTCAGGGGGCCTTGATACAAGAGACCCAGTACTTC. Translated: CASSQGALIQETQYF.